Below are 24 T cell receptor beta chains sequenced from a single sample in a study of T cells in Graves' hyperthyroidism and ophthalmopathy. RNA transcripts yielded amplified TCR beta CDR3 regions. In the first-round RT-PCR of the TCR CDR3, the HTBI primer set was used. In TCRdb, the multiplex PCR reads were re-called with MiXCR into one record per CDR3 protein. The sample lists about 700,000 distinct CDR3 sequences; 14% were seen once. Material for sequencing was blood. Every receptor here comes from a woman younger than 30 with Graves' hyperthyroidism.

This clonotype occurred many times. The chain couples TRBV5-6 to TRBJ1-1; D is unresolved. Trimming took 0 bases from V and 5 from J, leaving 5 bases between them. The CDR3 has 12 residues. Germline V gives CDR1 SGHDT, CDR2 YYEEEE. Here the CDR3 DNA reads TGTGCCAGCAGCTTGGGTCAGACTGAAGCTTTCTTT. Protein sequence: CASSLGQTEAFF.

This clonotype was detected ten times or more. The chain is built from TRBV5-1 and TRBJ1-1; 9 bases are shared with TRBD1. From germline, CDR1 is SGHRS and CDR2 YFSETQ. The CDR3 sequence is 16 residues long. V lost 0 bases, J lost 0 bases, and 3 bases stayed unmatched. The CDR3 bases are TGCGCCAGCAGCTTGGACGGACAGGGGCTGAACACTGAAGCTTTCTTT. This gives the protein CASSLDGQGLNTEAFF.

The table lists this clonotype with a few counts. CDR3 nucleotide sequence: TGTGCCAGCAGCTTGGCGCGGGGTTCCACCGGGGAGCTGTTTTTT. Its protein product is CASSLARGSTGELFF. The V gene is TRBV5-5, the J gene TRBJ2-2, with a weak D call TRBD2 (6 bases). Per the germline V gene, CDR1 is SGHKS and CDR2 is YYEKEE (reference sequence). The CDR3 totals 15 residues. Trimming took off 0 bases at V and 4 bases at J, with 10 bases between the two ends.

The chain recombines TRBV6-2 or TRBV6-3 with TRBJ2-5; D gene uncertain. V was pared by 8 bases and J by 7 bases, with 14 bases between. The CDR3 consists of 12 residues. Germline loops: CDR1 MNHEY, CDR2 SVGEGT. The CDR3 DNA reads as TGTGCCAGCTGCCTGGCGTCGGGGACCCAGTACTTC. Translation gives CASCLASGTQYF.

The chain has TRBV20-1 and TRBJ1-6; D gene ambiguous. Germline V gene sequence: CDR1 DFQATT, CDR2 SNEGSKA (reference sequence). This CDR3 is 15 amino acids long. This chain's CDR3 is CSAPYPDSYNSPLHF. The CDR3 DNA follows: TGCAGCGCCCCCTATCCGGACTCCTATAATTCACCCCTCCACTTT.

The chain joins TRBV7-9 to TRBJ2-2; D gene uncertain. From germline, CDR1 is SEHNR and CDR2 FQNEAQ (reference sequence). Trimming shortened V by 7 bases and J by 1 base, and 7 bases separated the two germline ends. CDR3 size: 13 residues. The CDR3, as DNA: TGTGCCAGCACCAAAGGGAACACCGGGGAGCTGTTTTTT. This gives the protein CASTKGNTGELFF.

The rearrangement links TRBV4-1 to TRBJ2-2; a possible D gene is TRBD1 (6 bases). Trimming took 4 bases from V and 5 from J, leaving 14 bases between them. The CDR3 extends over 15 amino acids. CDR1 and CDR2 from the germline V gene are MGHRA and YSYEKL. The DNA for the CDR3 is TGCGCCAGCAGCCCCTTGACAGGCCGGACCGGGGAGCTGTTTTTT. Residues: CASSPLTGRTGELFF.

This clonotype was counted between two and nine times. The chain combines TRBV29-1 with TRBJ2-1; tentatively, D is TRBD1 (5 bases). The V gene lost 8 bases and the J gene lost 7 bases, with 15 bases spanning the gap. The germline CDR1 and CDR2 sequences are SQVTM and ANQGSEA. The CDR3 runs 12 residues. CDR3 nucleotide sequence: TGCAGCATTGGGGCAGGGCAAAATGAGCAGTTCTTC. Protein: CSIGAGQNEQFF.

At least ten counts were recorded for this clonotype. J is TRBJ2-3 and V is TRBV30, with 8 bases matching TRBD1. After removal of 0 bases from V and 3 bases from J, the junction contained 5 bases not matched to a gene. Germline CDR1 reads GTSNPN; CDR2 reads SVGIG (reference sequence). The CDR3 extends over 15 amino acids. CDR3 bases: TGTGCCTGGAGTGTGACAGGGGAACATACAGATACGCAGTATTTT. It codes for CAWSVTGEHTDTQYF.

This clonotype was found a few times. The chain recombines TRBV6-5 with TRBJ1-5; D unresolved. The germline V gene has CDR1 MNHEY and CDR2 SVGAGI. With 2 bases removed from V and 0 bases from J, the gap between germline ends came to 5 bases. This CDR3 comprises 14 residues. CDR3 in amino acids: CASSYLNSNQPQHF. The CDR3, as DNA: TGTGCCAGCAGTTACCTGAATAGCAATCAGCCCCAGCATTTT.

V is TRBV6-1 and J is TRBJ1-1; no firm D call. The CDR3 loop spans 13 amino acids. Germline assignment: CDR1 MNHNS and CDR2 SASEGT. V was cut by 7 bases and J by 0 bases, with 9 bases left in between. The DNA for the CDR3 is TGTGCCAGCACCTTCTCTATGAACACTGAAGCTTTCTTT. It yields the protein CASTFSMNTEAFF.

The CDR3 bases are TGCAGCGGGTCTGACACAGATACGCAGTATTTT. Translation gives CSGSDTDTQYF. V gene TRBV29-1 combines with J gene TRBJ2-3; no clear D gene. Per germline, CDR1 SQVTM and CDR2 ANQGSEA. Trimming removed 7 bases from V and 2 bases from J, with 7 bases in between. This CDR3 has 11 residues.

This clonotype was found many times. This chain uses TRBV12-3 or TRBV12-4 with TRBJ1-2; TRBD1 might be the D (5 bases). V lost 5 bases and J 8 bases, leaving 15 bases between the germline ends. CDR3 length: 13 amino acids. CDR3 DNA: TGTGCCAGCAGTCCCACGGGGGTAAGGGGCTACACCTTC. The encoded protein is CASSPTGVRGYTF.

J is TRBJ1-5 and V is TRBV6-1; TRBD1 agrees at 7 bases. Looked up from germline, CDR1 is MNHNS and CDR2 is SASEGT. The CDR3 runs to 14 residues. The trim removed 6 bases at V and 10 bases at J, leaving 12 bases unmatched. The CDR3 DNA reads TGTGCCAGCAGGCCTACAGGGGACCCCTCCCCCCAGCATTTT. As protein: CASRPTGDPSPQHF.

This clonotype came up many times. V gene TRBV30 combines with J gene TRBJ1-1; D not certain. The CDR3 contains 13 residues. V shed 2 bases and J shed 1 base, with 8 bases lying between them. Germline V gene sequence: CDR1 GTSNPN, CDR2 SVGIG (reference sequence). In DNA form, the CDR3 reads TGTGCCTGGAGTCTGGGCTGGAACACTGAAGCTTTCTTT. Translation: CAWSLGWNTEAFF.

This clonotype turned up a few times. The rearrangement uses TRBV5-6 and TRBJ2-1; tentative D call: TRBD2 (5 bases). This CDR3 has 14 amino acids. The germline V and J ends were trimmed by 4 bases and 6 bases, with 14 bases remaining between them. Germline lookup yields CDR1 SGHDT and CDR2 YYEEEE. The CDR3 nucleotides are TGTGCCAGCAGCCGGACTCTTCCGGGCAATGAGCAGTTCTTC. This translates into CASSRTLPGNEQFF.

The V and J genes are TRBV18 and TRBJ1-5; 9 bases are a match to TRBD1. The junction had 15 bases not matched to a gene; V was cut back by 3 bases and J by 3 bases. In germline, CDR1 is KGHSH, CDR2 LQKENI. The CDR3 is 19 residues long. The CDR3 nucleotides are TGTGCCAGCTCACCGTCCGGACAGGGGTGGCTCCCCTCCAATCAGCCCCAGCATTTT. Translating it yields CASSPSGQGWLPSNQPQHF.

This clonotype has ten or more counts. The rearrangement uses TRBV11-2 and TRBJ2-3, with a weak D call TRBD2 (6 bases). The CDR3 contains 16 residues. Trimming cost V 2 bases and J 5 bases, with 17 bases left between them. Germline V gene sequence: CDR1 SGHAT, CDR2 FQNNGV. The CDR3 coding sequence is TGTGCCAGCAGCTTAATTCAGAACGGGAGAGGAGATACGCAGTATTTT. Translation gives CASSLIQNGRGDTQYF.

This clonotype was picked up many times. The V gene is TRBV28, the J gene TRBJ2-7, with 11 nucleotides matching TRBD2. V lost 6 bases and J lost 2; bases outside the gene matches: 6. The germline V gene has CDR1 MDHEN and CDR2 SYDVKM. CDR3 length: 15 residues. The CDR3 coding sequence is TGTGCCAGCAGCACCCTAGCGGGAGGACCCTACGAGCAGTACTTC. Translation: CASSTLAGGPYEQYF.

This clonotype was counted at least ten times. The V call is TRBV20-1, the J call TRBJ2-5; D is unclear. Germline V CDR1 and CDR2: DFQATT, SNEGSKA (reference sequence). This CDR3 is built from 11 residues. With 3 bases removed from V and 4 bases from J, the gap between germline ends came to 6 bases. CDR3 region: CSARERETQYF. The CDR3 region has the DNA TGCAGTGCTAGGGAAAGAGAGACCCAGTACTTC.

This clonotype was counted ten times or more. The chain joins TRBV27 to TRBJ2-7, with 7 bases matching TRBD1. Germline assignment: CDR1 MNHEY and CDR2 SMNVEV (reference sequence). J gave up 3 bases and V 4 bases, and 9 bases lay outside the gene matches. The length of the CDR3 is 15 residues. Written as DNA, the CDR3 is TGTGCCAGCAGTTCGTTATTAGGGGGCGTCTACGAGCAGTACTTC. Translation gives CASSSLLGGVYEQYF.

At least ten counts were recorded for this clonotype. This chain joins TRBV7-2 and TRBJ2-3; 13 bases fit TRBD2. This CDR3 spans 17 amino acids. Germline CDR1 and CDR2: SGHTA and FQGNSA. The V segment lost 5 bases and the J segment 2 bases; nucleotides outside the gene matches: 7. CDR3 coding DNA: TGTGCCAGCAGCCCACGTGGGACTAGCGGGATCACAGATACGCAGTATTTT. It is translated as CASSPRGTSGITDTQYF.

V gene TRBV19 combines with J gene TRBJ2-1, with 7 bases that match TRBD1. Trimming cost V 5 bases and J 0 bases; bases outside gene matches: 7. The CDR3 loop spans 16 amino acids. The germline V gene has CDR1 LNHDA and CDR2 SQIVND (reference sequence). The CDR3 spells CASSERQGFSYNEQFF. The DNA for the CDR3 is TGTGCCAGTAGTGAGAGACAGGGTTTCTCCTACAATGAGCAGTTCTTC.

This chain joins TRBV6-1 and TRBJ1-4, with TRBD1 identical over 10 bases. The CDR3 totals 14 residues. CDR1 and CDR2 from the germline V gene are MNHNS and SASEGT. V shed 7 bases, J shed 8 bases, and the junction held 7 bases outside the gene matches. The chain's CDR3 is CASTKGQGLEKLFF. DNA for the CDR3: TGTGCCAGCACCAAGGGACAGGGGCTCGAAAAACTGTTTTTT.